This TCR beta chain is drawn from a study of preoperative IRX-2 immunotherapy in early breast cancer. Treatment: preoperative locoregional IRX-2 cytokine immunotherapy. The CDR3 is 13 amino acids. The germline V gene has CDR1 SGHVS and CDR2 FQNEAQ. Trimming cost V 4 bases and J 0 bases, with 6 bases left between them. Profiled with immunoSEQ multiplex PCR; TCRdb holds only in-frame clones, not every one. The sample lists about 89,000 clones, roughly 88% occurring once. The sequence came from a human donor with breast cancer. J is TRBJ1-1 and V is TRBV7-8; tentative D call: TRBD1 (5 bases). Material: tumor tissue, obtained after IRX-2 immunotherapy. As DNA, the CDR3 is TGTGCCAGCAGCTGGACATTGAACACTGAAGCTTTCTTT. Its protein product is CASSWTLNTEAFF.